This entry is about one T cell receptor beta chain. The germline V gene encodes CDR1 SGHTA and CDR2 FQGTGA. Trimming cost V 0 bases and J 4 bases, with 11 bases left between them. The CDR3 spans 15 residues. In the original processing: Estimation of nucleated cell counts relied on the amplification of reference gene primers. Only in-frame clones appear in the TCRdb table, and some are missing; sequencing was by immunoSEQ multiplex PCR. V and J calls and clone size follow that table, whereas D and trimming were derived from the DNA. The sample lists roughly 20,000 clones; approximately 90% were seen once. This specimen comes from a study of blood T cell repertoires in COVID-19. Study-level background: T cells, B-cell-depleted T cells, or PBMCs provided the cDNA or gDNA that served as material.

The rearrangement links TRBV7-3 to TRBJ2-3; D is unclear. The sample was peripheral blood. The receptor comes from a human donor in a cohort sampled during active COVID-19. The CDR3 protein is CASSLTSLSSDTQYF. As DNA, the CDR3 is TGTGCCAGCAGCTTAACTTCCCTGTCGTCAGATACGCAGTATTTT.